Sequencing of this T cell receptor (beta chain) was carried out in a study of blood T cell repertoires in COVID-19. The V gene's germline CDR1 is SGHKS and CDR2 YYEKEE (reference sequence). Trimming removed 1 base at V and 8 bases at J, with 15 bases between. This CDR3 is 15 amino acids long. Here immunoSEQ multiplex PCR was the method, and the copy in TCRdb shows in-frame clones only, minus some. The sample lists 130,000 to 150,000 clones, around 80% occurring once. The rearrangement joins TRBV5-5 to TRBJ1-4; D may be TRBD1 (5 bases). The material sequenced was peripheral blood. The source is a woman in her forties or fifties in a cohort sampled during active or convalescent COVID-19. CDR3 residues: CASSLSGPAGEKLFF. The CDR3 nucleotides are TGTGCCAGCAGCTTGTCAGGGCCGGCTGGGGAAAAACTGTTTTTT.